This T cell receptor beta chain was captured by sequencing in a study of blood T cells in healthy people across ages. A sample-barcoded 5' primer and a J-beta primer mix were used in a second PCR of about 6 to 11 cycles. One entry per CDR3 protein results from TCRdb running MiXCR on the 5' RACE reads. This sample has around 1.5 million distinct CDR3 sequences, with around 36% found just once. Individuals who donated were healthy Caucasians from Russia aged 6 to 90. The TCR sequence derives from a woman aged 25 to 39 in good health. The material sequenced was blood.

CDR3 protein: CASSRGQGHTEAFF. Here the CDR3 DNA reads TGTGCCAGCAGCCGGGGACAGGGTCATACTGAAGCTTTCTTT. The chain is built from TRBV6-5 and TRBJ1-1; the match to TRBD1 covers 9 bases. V trimming: 6 bases; J trimming: 5 bases; junction bases outside the gene matches: 7. Germline loops: CDR1 MNHEY, CDR2 SVGAGI. The CDR3 runs to 14 residues.